The clone carrying this T cell receptor beta chain turned up a few times. Sequenced by immunoSEQ multiplex PCR; TCRdb stores in-frame clones only, minus some. The sample has 300,000 to 400,000 clones, 85% seen once; the top ten hold 1.5% to 2%. This record belongs to a study of blood T cell repertoires in COVID-19. This CDR3 spans 12 amino acids. Germline V gene lookup returns CDR1 MNHEY and CDR2 SVGAGI. J was trimmed by 9 bases and V by 6 bases; bases with no gene match: 1. This TCR came from a woman in her twenties or thirties who had been exposed to COVID-19. The material sequenced was PBMCs or T cells enriched from blood (not recorded which). The J gene is TRBJ1-6, the V gene TRBV6-5; 8 bases match TRBD1. CDR3 bases: TGTGCCAGCAGGGACAGGGTTTCACCCCTCCACTTT. Protein: CASRDRVSPLHF.